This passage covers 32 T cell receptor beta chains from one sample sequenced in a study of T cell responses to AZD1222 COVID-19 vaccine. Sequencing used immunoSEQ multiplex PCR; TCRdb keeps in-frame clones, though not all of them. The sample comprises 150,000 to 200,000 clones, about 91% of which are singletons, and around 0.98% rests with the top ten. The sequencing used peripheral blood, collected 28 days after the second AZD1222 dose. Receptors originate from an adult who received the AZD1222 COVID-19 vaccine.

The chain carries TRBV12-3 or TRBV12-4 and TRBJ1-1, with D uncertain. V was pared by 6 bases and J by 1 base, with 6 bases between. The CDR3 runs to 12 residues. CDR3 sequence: CASSYTNTEAFF. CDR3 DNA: TGTGCCAGCAGCTACACGAACACTGAAGCTTTCTTT.

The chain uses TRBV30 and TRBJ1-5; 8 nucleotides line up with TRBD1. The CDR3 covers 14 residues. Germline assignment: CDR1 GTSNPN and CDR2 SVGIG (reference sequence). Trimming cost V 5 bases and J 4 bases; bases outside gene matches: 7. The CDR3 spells CAWRTTGGNQPQHF. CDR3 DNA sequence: TGTGCCTGGCGAACTACAGGGGGGAATCAGCCCCAGCATTTT.

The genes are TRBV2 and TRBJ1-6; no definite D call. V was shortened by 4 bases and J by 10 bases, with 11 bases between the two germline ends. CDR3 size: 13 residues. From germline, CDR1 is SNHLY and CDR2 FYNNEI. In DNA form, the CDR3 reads TGTGCCAGCAGTGTCGGGGTGGGGTCACCCCTCCACTTT. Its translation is CASSVGVGSPLHF.

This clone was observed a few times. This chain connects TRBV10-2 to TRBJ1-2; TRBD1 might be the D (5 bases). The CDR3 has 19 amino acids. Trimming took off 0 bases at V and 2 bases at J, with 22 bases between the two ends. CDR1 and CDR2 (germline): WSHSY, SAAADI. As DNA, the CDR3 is TGCGCCAGCAGTGAGTCGTTGGGGACCGCACGGGTGAAGAACTATGGCTACACCTTC. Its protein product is CASSESLGTARVKNYGYTF.

The chain's CDR3 is CASSQGQGLHNQPQHF. CDR3 nucleotide sequence: TGCGCCAGCAGCCAGGGACAGGGGTTACACAATCAGCCCCAGCATTTT. The V gene is TRBV4-1, the J gene TRBJ1-5; 10 positions agree with TRBD1. The V and J ends lost 3 bases and 3 bases, in that order; junction bases with no gene match: 5. This CDR3 is built from 16 residues. Looked up from germline, CDR1 is MGHRA and CDR2 is YSYEKL.

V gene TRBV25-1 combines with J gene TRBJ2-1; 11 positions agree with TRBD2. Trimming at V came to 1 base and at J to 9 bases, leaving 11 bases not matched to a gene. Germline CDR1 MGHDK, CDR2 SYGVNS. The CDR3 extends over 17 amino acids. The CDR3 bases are TGTGCCAGCAGTGAATGGACTTTTAGCGGGGGGGAGGGTGAGCAGTTCTTC. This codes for CASSEWTFSGGEGEQFF.

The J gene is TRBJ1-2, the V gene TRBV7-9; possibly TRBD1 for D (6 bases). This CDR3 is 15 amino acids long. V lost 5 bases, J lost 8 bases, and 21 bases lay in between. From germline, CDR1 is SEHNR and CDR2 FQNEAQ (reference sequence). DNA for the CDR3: TGTGCCAGCAGCCCCGAGGGGGTAACAGGGAGAGGCTACACCTTC. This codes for CASSPEGVTGRGYTF.

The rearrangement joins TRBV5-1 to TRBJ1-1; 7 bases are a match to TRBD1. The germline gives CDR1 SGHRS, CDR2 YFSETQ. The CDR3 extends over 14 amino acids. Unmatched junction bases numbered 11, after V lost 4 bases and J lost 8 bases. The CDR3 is CASSAGTELDEAFF. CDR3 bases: TGCGCCAGCAGCGCCGGGACAGAATTAGACGAAGCTTTCTTT. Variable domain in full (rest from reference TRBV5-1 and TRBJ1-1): KAGVTQTPRYLIKTRGQQVTLSCSPISGHRSVSWYQQTPGQGLQFLFEYFSETQRNKGNFPGRFSGRQFSNSRSEMNVSTLELGDSALYLCASSAGTELDEAFFGQGTRLTVV.

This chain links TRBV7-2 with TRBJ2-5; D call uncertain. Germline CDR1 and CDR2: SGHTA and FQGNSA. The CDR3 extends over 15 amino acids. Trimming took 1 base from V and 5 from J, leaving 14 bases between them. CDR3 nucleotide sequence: TGTGCCAGCAGCTTAGGGACCACCACCGCCGAGACCCAGTACTTC. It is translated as CASSLGTTTAETQYF.

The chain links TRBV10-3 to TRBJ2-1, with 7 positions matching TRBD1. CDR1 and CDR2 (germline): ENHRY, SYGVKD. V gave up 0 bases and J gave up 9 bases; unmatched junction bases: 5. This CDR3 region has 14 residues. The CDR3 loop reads CAISESTGVVEQFF. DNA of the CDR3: TGTGCCATCAGTGAGTCCACAGGGGTTGTTGAGCAGTTCTTC.

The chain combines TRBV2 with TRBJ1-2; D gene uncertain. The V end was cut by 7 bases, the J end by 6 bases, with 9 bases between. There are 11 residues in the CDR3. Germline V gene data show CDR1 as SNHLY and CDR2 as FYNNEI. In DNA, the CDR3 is TGTGCCAGCATAGGAATGGATGGCTACACCTTC. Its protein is CASIGMDGYTF.

The CDR3 spells CASSRQVTDTEAFF. For the CDR3, the DNA is TGTGCCAGCAGTCGACAGGTGACGGACACTGAAGCTTTCTTT. The V call is TRBV6-5, the J call TRBJ1-1, with D maybe TRBD1 (6 bases). The CDR3 length is 14 residues. Germline CDR1 reads MNHEY; CDR2 reads SVGAGI. V lost 5 bases to trimming and J lost 3 bases, with 13 bases between them.

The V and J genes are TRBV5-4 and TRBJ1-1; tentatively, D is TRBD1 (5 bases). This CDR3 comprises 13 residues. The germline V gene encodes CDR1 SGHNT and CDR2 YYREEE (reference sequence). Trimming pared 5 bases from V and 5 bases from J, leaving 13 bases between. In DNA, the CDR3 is TGTGCCAGCAGGATCGGGGGACGGACTGAAGCTTTCTTT. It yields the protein CASRIGGRTEAFF.

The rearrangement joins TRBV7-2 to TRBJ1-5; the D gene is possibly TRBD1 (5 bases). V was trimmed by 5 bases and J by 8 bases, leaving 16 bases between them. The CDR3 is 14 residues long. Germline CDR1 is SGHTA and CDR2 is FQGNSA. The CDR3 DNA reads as TGTGCCAGCAGCCTGATTCAGGGTTTGGAGCCCCAGCATTTT. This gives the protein CASSLIQGLEPQHF.

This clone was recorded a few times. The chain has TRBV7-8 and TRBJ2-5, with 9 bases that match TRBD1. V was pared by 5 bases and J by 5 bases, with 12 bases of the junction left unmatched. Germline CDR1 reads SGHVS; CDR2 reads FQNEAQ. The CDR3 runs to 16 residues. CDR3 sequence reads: CASSVGTGRAVETQYF. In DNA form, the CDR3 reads TGTGCCAGCAGCGTTGGGACAGGGCGGGCGGTCGAGACCCAGTACTTC.

The CDR3: CATGPNTGELFF. The CDR3 DNA sequence: TGTGCCACCGGGCCGAACACCGGGGAGCTGTTTTTT. The chain couples TRBV24-1 to TRBJ2-2; no clear D gene. Germline V gives CDR1 KGHDR, CDR2 SFDVKD. V lost 9 bases, J lost 0 bases, and 4 bases lay in between. CDR3 length: 12 amino acids.

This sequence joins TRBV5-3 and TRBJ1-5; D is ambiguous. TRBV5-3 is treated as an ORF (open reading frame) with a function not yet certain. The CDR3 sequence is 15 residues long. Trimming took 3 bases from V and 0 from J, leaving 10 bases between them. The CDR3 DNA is TGTGCCAGAAGCTATCTTAGGTTTAGCAATCAGCCCCAGCATTTT. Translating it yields CARSYLRFSNQPQHF.

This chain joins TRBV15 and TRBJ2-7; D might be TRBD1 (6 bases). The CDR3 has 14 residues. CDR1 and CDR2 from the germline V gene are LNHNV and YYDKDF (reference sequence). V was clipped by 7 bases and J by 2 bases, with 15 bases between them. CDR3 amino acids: CATTLDRGAYEQYF. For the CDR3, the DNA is TGTGCCACCACCCTGGACAGAGGGGCCTACGAGCAGTACTTC.

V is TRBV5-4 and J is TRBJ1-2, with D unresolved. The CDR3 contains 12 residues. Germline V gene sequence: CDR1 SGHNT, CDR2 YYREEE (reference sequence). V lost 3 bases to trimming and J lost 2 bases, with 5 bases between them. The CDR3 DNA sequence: TGTGCCAGCAGCTCCCCCAACTATGGCTACACCTTC. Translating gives CASSSPNYGYTF. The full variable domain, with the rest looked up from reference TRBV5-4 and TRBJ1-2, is ETGVTQSPTHLIKTRGQQVTLRCSSQSGHNTVSWYQQALGQGPQFIFQYYREEENGRGNFPPRFSGLQFPNYSSELNVNALELDDSALYLCASSSPNYGYTFGSGTRLTVV.

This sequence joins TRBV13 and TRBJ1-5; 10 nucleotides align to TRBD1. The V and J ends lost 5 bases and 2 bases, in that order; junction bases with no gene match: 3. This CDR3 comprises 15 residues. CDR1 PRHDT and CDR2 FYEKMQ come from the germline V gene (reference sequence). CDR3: CASSRGTGGNQPQHF. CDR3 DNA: TGTGCCAGCAGCCGCGGGACAGGGGGCAATCAGCCCCAGCATTTT.

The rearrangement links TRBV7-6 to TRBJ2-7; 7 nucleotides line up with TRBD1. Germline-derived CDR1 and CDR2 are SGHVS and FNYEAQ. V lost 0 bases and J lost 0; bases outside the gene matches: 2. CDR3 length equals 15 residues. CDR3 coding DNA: TGTGCCAGCAGCTTAGCTGAGGGGGCCTCCTACGAGCAGTACTTC. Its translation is CASSLAEGASYEQYF.

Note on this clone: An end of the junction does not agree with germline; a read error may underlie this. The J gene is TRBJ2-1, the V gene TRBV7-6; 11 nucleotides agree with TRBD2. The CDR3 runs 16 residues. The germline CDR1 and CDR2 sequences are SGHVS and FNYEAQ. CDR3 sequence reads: CANSMGLAVTYNEQFF. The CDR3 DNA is TGTGCCAACAGCATGGGACTAGCGGTTACCTACAATGAGCAGTTCTTC. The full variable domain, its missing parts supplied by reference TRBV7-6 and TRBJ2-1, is GAGVSQSPRYKVTKRGQDVALRCDPISGHVSLYWYRQALGQGPEFLTYFNYEAQQDKSGLPNDRFSAERPEGSISTLTIQRTEQRDSAMYRCANSMGLAVTYNEQFFGPGTRLTVL.

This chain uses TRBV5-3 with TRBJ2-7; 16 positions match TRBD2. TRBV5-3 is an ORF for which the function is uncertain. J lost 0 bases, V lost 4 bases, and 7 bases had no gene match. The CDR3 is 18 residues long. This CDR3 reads CARSAGLAGGPSSYEQYF. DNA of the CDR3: TGTGCCAGAAGCGCGGGACTAGCGGGGGGGCCCAGCTCCTACGAGCAGTACTTC.

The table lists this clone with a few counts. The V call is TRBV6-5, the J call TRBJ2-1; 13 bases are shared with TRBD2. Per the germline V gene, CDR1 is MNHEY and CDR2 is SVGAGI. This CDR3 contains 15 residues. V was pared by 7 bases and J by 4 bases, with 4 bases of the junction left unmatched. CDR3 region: CASNPLAGGYNEQFF. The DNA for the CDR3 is TGTGCCAGCAACCCACTAGCGGGGGGGTACAATGAGCAGTTCTTC.

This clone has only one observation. The chain's CDR3 is CASSLGTLNTEAFF. DNA for the CDR3: TGTGCCAGCAGCTTAGGGACCCTGAACACTGAAGCTTTCTTT. V and J are TRBV7-8 and TRBJ1-1; no clear D gene. From germline, CDR1 is SGHVS and CDR2 FQNEAQ. Trimming pared 1 base from V and 0 bases from J, leaving 6 bases between. The CDR3 runs to 14 residues.

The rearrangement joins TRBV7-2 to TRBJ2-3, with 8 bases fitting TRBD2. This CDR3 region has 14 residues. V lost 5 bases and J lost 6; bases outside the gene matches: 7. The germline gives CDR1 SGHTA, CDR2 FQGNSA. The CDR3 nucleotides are TGTGCCAGCAGCCCCAGCGGGGGAGGGGATACGCAGTATTTT. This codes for CASSPSGGGDTQYF.

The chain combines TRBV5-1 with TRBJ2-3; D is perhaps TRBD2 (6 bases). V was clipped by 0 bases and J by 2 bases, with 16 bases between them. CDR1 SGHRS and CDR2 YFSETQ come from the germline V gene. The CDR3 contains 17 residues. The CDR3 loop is CASSLAFGGTYTDTQYF. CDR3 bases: TGCGCCAGCAGCTTGGCCTTTGGCGGGACTTACACAGATACGCAGTATTTT.

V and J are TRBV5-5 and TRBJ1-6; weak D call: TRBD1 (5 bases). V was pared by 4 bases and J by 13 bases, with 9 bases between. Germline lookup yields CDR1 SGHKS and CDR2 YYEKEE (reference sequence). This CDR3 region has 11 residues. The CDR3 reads CASSGEGPLHF. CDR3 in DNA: TGTGCCAGCAGCGGAGAGGGGCCCCTCCACTTT.

CDR3 coding DNA: TGTGCCAGCAGGGGAGACTCCTATAATTCACCCCTCCACTTT. It codes for CASRGDSYNSPLHF. This chain uses TRBV6-5 with TRBJ1-6; D not certain. The V gene lost 6 bases and the J gene lost 0 bases, with 6 bases spanning the gap. This CDR3 comprises 14 residues. Germline values: CDR1 MNHEY, CDR2 SVGAGI.

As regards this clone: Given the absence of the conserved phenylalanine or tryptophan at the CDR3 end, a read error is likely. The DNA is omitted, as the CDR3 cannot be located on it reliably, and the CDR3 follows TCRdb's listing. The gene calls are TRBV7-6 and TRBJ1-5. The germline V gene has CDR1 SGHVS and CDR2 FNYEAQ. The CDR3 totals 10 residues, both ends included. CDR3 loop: CASSLEGVSG.

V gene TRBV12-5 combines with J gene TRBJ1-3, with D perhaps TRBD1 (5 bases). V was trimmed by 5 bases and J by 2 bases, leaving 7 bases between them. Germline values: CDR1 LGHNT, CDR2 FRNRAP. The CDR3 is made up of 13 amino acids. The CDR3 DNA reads TGTGCTAGTGGTGAACAGGCTGGAAACACCATATATTTT. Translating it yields CASGEQAGNTIYF.

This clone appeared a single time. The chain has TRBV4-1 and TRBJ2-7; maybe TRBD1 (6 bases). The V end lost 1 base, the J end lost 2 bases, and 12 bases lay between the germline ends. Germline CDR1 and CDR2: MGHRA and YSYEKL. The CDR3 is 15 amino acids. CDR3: CASSQVEGQTYEQYF. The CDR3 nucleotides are TGCGCCAGCAGCCAAGTGGAAGGACAGACCTACGAGCAGTACTTC.